This T cell receptor (beta chain) was sequenced for a study of blood T cell repertoires in COVID-19. Sequenced by immunoSEQ multiplex PCR; TCRdb stores in-frame clones only, minus some. The repertoire consists of 100,000 to 150,000 clones, with approximately 90% occurring once and the leading ten covering less than 2.5%. The CDR3 has 15 residues. CDR1 is SEHNR and CDR2 is FQNEAQ in the germline V gene (reference sequence). Trimming left V 2 bases short and J 8 bases short, with 19 bases between. This clone has a single count. The chain uses TRBV7-9 and TRBJ2-7, with TRBD2 as a possible D gene (6 bases). Input material: peripheral blood. The source of this sequence is a man aged 70-80 years with active COVID-19. CDR3 nucleotide sequence: TGTGCCAGCAGCTTAATATCTAGCGCCAACTCACAGCAGTACTTC. Translated, it gives CASSLISSANSQQYF.